This TCR beta chain is from a study of shared clonotypes between healthy human individuals. Study-wide results and caveats: Only blood samples were collected, and tissue repertoires likely differ. It was anticipated that sequencing depth would influence how many clonotypes donors shared.

On this clone itself: Its target is not known.

Trimming at V came to 6 bases and at J to 3 bases, leaving 10 bases not matched to a gene. Germline V gene sequence: CDR1 ENHRY, CDR2 SYGVKD. CDR3 size: 17 residues. Deep-level assay runs were performed. Under the authors' procedure: ImmunoSEQ only sent back junction sequences with no quality scores, so filtering was done differently. Repertoires were generated with immunoSEQ multiplex PCR, while TCRdb's copy carries only in-frame clones and drops some. For V, J and clone size, that table is used; D and trimming come from the DNA. Found here are about 470,000 clones, 75% to 85% of them singletons; the top ten hold roughly an eighth.

The sample consisted of PBMCs. V is TRBV10-3 and J is TRBJ2-3; TRBD2 agrees at 12 bases. This TCR came from a woman between 40 and 50 years old in good health. Some clones in this sample may be carry-over from other donors' samples. CDR3: CAIRPTSGRGDTDTQYF. CDR3 in DNA: TGTGCCATCAGACCGACTAGCGGGAGAGGGGATACAGATACGCAGTATTTT.